This passage covers 17 T cell receptor beta chains from one sample sequenced in a study of blood T cell repertoires in COVID-19. Sequencing used immunoSEQ multiplex PCR; TCRdb keeps in-frame clones, though not all of them. The sample records hundreds of thousands of clones, approximately 91% being singletons. Sequenced material: peripheral blood. Source of these receptors: a woman between 25 and 40 years old with acute or convalescent COVID-19.

This clone has a single count. The gene calls are TRBV5-4 and TRBJ2-1, with 11 bases identical to TRBD2. The germline V gene encodes CDR1 SGHNT and CDR2 YYREEE (reference sequence). Germline trimming cut 0 bases from V and 5 bases from J; bases unmatched to any gene: 4. This CDR3 region has 16 residues. CDR3 nucleotides: TGTGCCAGCAGCTTGGAAGGGACTAGCGGACACAATGAGCAGTTCTTC. Encoded protein: CASSLEGTSGHNEQFF. Using reference TRBV5-4 and TRBJ2-1 for the parts outside the CDR3, the full variable domain is ETGVTQSPTHLIKTRGQQVTLRCSSQSGHNTVSWYQQALGQGPQFIFQYYREEENGRGNFPPRFSGLQFPNYSSELNVNALELDDSALYLCASSLEGTSGHNEQFFGPGTRLTVL.

The V call is TRBV29-1, the J call TRBJ1-1; possibly TRBD1 for D (6 bases). Trimming left V 4 bases short and J 5 bases short, with 20 bases between. The CDR3 is 15 residues long. CDR1 and CDR2 (germline): SQVTM, ANQGSEA. This CDR3 is CSVVVAGARGTEAFF. The CDR3 DNA sequence: TGCAGCGTTGTCGTGGCAGGGGCGCGAGGAACTGAAGCTTTCTTT. The full variable domain, rest sourced from reference TRBV29-1 and TRBJ1-1, is SAVISQKPSRDICQRGTSLTIQCQVDSQVTMMFWYRQQPGQSLTLIATANQGSEATYESGFVIDKFPISRPNLTFSTLTVSNMSPEDSSIYLCSVVVAGARGTEAFFGQGTRLTVV.

The chain has TRBV6-2 or TRBV6-3 and TRBJ2-2; no reliable D call. Germline assignment: CDR1 MNHEY and CDR2 SVGEGT. Trimming removed 2 bases at V and 5 bases at J, with 12 bases between. This CDR3 has 15 amino acids. The CDR3 DNA sequence: TGTGCCAGCAGTTACGGCAGGTTTGGTACCGGGGAGCTGTTTTTT. This sequence encodes CASSYGRFGTGELFF.

J is TRBJ1-2 and V is TRBV6-2 or TRBV6-3; no definite D call. This CDR3 is built from 11 residues. Germline V lookup: CDR1 MNHEY, CDR2 SVGEGT. Trimming stripped 6 bases from V and 8 bases from J, with 10 bases between. CDR3 protein: CASSGPWGYTF. CDR3 nucleotides: TGTGCCAGCAGCGGGCCCTGGGGCTACACCTTC.

Comment on this clone: The same CDR3 also results from other DNA sequences found in this sample. This chain connects TRBV7-2 to TRBJ1-4; 10 bases match TRBD1. CDR1 and CDR2 (germline): SGHTA, FQGNSA. The CDR3 length is 15 residues. With V trimmed by 3 bases and J by 8 bases, 6 bases remained unmatched. The CDR3 reads CASSFWTGGQEKLFF. The DNA of the CDR3 is TGTGCCAGCAGCTTCTGGACAGGGGGACAGGAAAAACTGTTTTTT.

The gene calls are TRBV5-4 and TRBJ1-6, with D maybe TRBD1 (5 bases). Germline values: CDR1 SGHNT, CDR2 YYREEE (reference sequence). The CDR3 extends over 15 amino acids. Trimming cost V 4 bases and J 7 bases, with 15 bases left between them. The CDR3, as DNA: TGTGCCAGCAGCCCCGCGGACACCGAAAATTCACCCCTCCACTTT. This gives the protein CASSPADTENSPLHF.

V and J are TRBV11-2 and TRBJ2-5, with 7 bases fitting TRBD1. Germline-derived CDR1 and CDR2 are SGHAT and FQNNGV. The V gene end was trimmed by 5 bases and the J gene end by 2 bases; junction bases not matched to a gene: 8. This CDR3 spans 15 amino acids. The CDR3 DNA reads as TGTGCCAGCAGCCGGATTAGACAGGGACAAGAGACCCAGTACTTC. Translation: CASSRIRQGQETQYF.

Concerning this clone itself: The identical CDR3 is also encoded by other nucleotide sequences in the sample. V usage is TRBV19 and J usage is TRBJ1-5, with D possibly TRBD1 on 6 matching bases. Germline V gene lookup returns CDR1 LNHDA and CDR2 SQIVND (reference sequence). The V end lost 5 bases, the J end lost 0 bases, and 8 bases lay between the germline ends. The CDR3 covers 14 residues. The CDR3 protein is CASSQGNSNQPQHF. CDR3 bases: TGTGCCAGTAGTCAGGGGAATAGCAATCAGCCCCAGCATTTT.

The rearrangement uses TRBV10-2 and TRBJ2-5, with D possibly being TRBD1 (7 bases). Trimming removed 6 bases at V and 5 bases at J, with 19 bases between. Germline CDR1 reads WSHSY; CDR2 reads SAAADI. CDR3 length: 15 residues. CDR3 region: CASSLDRVGGETQYF. The DNA of the CDR3 is TGCGCCAGCAGCCTCGACAGGGTCGGAGGGGAGACCCAGTACTTC.

The gene calls are TRBV27 and TRBJ1-2; 7 bases agree with TRBD1. CDR3 size: 15 residues. V gave up 6 bases and J gave up 3 bases; unmatched junction bases: 10. CDR1 and CDR2 (germline): MNHEY, SMNVEV (reference sequence). The CDR3 sequence is CASSQRQGDYYGYTF. The CDR3 DNA is TGTGCCAGCAGCCAGCGACAGGGCGATTACTATGGCTACACCTTC.

This clone was seen a single time. The chain is built from TRBV27 and TRBJ2-7; 8 bases are a match to TRBD2. The CDR3 extends over 13 amino acids. In germline, CDR1 is MNHEY, CDR2 SMNVEV (reference sequence). V shed 6 bases and J 7 bases; nucleotides not matched to a gene: 8. CDR3 nucleotide sequence: TGTGCCAGCAGAGCGGGAGAGTTAAGTGAGCAGTACTTC. Its translation is CASRAGELSEQYF.

The rearrangement joins TRBV19 to TRBJ2-1; maybe TRBD1 (6 bases). The CDR3 covers 19 residues. The V gene lost 5 bases and the J gene lost 0 bases, with 23 bases spanning the gap. Germline V gives CDR1 LNHDA, CDR2 SQIVND (reference sequence). CDR3 DNA sequence: TGTGCCAGTAGTGGAAGGGATCACAGGGCCACGAGCTCCTACAATGAGCAGTTCTTC. Amino acids: CASSGRDHRATSSYNEQFF.

V and J are TRBV30 and TRBJ2-2; 7 bases map to TRBD2. The CDR3 is made up of 13 amino acids. V shed 2 bases, J shed 5 bases, and the junction held 2 bases outside the gene matches. CDR1 and CDR2 (germline): GTSNPN, SVGIG (reference sequence). The CDR3 reads CAWSIGGTGELFF. The CDR3 coding sequence is TGTGCCTGGAGTATCGGGGGGACCGGGGAGCTGTTTTTT.

The chain employs TRBV19 and TRBJ2-7, with a tentative D call TRBD1 (5 bases). CDR1 is LNHDA, CDR2 SQIVND, per germline (reference sequence). Trimming cost V 7 bases and J 10 bases, with 17 bases left between them. This CDR3 comprises 12 residues. The CDR3: CASNSLTGLQYF. CDR3 bases: TGTGCCAGTAACTCCCTTACAGGTTTACAGTACTTC.

The chain carries TRBV5-1 and TRBJ2-5, with 8 nucleotides matching TRBD2. Trimming took 1 base from V and 2 from J; bases not matched to a gene: 22. CDR3 length: 21 amino acids. The germline V gene encodes CDR1 SGHRS and CDR2 YFSETQ. CDR3: CASSLPRELAGGAAGQETQYF. CDR3 bases: TGCGCCAGCAGCTTGCCCAGAGAACTTGCCGGGGGGGCGGCAGGGCAAGAGACCCAGTACTTC.

This chain connects TRBV11-2 to TRBJ2-2, with 10 bases lining up with TRBD2. Germline CDR1 is SGHAT and CDR2 is FQNNGV. The length of the CDR3 is 19 residues. Unmatched junction bases numbered 9, after V lost 0 bases and J lost 2 bases. CDR3 sequence: CASSLDSSSGRINTGELFF. In nucleotides, the CDR3 is TGTGCCAGCAGCTTAGATTCATCTAGCGGGAGAATCAACACCGGGGAGCTGTTTTTT.

For the CDR3, the DNA is TGTGCCAGCAGTTTAGCCGGGACAGGGGGCGACACCATATATTTT. This gives the protein CASSLAGTGGDTIYF. This chain uses TRBV27 with TRBJ1-3; 12 bases are a match to TRBD1. Unmatched junction bases numbered 4, after V lost 2 bases and J lost 8 bases. The CDR3 runs to 15 residues. CDR1 MNHEY and CDR2 SMNVEV come from the germline V gene (reference sequence).